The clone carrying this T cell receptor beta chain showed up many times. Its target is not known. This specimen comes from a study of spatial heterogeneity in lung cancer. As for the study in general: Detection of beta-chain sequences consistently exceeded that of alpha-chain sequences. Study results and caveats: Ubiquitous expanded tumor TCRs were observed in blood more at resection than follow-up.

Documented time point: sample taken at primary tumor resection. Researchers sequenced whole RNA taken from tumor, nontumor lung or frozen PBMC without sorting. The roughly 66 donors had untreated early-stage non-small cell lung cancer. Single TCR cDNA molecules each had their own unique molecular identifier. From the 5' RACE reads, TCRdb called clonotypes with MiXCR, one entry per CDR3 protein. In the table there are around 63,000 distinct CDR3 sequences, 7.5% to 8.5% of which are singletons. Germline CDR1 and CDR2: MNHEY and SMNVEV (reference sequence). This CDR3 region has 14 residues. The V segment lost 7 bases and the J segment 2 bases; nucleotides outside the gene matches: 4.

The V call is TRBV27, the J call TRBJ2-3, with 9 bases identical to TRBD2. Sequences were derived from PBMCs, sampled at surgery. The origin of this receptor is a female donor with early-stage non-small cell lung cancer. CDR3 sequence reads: CASKGLATTDTQYF. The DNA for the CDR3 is TGTGCCAGCAAGGGACTAGCTACCACAGATACGCAGTATTTT.